A single sample gave rise to the 30 T cell receptor beta chains below, sequenced in a study of CD8 T cells in Susac syndrome. Random hexamers were used to reverse transcribe roughly 0.45 to 1 ug of RNA. TCRdb fed the immunoSEQ multiplex PCR reads into MiXCR, producing one record per CDR3 protein. Altogether around 160,000 distinct CDR3 sequences are present, 93% being singletons, with the ten largest covering 0.12% to 0.15%. Sequencing used CD4+ T cells from PBMCs. The receptor set was obtained from a human donor in good health.

CDR3 bases: TGTGCCAGCAGAAGACTGTTGAACACTGAAGCTTTCTTT. Translation: CASRRLLNTEAFF. The chain links TRBV25-1 to TRBJ1-1; no clear D gene. This CDR3 spans 13 amino acids. Trimming removed 6 bases from V and 0 bases from J, with 8 bases in between. Germline V gene data show CDR1 as MGHDK and CDR2 as SYGVNS.

The rearrangement links TRBV12-3 or TRBV12-4 to TRBJ2-2, with D uncertain. The V and J ends lost 5 bases and 0 bases respectively, with 16 bases between them. There are 17 residues in the CDR3. CDR3 nucleotides: TGTGCCAGCAGTCCCTCGGTAGCAGCCGCGAACACCGGGGAGCTGTTTTTT. This encodes CASSPSVAAANTGELFF.

The chain employs TRBV24-1 and TRBJ2-3; no reliable D call. V lost 5 bases, J lost 6 bases, and 8 bases lay in between. The CDR3 totals 12 residues. The germline V gene encodes CDR1 KGHDR and CDR2 SFDVKD. The CDR3 spells CATSGGTDTQYF. In DNA, the CDR3 is TGTGCCACCAGTGGGGGAACCGATACGCAGTATTTT.

This sequence joins TRBV7-2 and TRBJ2-4; no clear D gene. This CDR3 region has 12 residues. With 2 bases removed from V and 12 bases from J, the gap between germline ends came to 11 bases. CDR1 and CDR2 from the germline V gene are SGHTA and FQGNSA. The CDR3 coding sequence is TGTGCCAGCAGCTTACGTCCGGCGGATCAGTACTTC. Its translation: CASSLRPADQYF. The whole variable domain, remainder taken from reference TRBV7-2 and TRBJ2-4, is GAGVSQSPSNKVTEKGKDVELRCDPISGHTALYWYRQSLGQGLEFLIYFQGNSAPDKSGLPSDRFSAERTGGSVSTLTIQRTQQEDSAVYLCASSLRPADQYFGAGTRLSVL.

V and J are TRBV7-2 and TRBJ2-7, with 11 bases fitting TRBD2. This CDR3 is 15 amino acids long. V lost 5 bases, J lost 0 bases, and 3 bases stayed unmatched. Germline CDR1 and CDR2: SGHTA and FQGNSA. The CDR3 DNA reads TGTGCCAGCAGCGTACTAGCGGGGGACTCCTACGAGCAGTACTTC. Translation gives CASSVLAGDSYEQYF.

This clonotype was found a few times. The rearrangement uses TRBV18 and TRBJ2-5; 9 nucleotides match TRBD1. The CDR3 totals 15 residues. Germline V gene data show CDR1 as KGHSH and CDR2 as LQKENI. Trimming at V came to 6 bases and at J to 3 bases, leaving 8 bases not matched to a gene. The CDR3 here is CASSSGQGHEETQYF. CDR3 nucleotide sequence: TGTGCCAGCTCTTCCGGACAGGGGCATGAAGAGACCCAGTACTTC.

V usage is TRBV12-3 or TRBV12-4 and J usage is TRBJ2-3; 8 nucleotides align to TRBD1. The CDR3 contains 14 residues. Trimming at V came to 7 bases and at J to 0 bases, leaving 3 bases not matched to a gene. CDR3 sequence (DNA): TGTGCCAGCACAGGGGGCCGGAGCACAGATACGCAGTATTTT. Residues: CASTGGRSTDTQYF.

The gene calls are TRBV7-2 and TRBJ2-3; 8 positions agree with TRBD2. V shed 6 bases and J 1 base; nucleotides not matched to a gene: 3. CDR3 size: 14 residues. Germline V gene data show CDR1 as SGHTA and CDR2 as FQGNSA. This chain's CDR3 is CASRSAGGTDTQYF. Written as DNA, the CDR3 is TGTGCCAGCAGATCAGCGGGGGGCACAGATACGCAGTATTTT.

V and J are TRBV7-9 and TRBJ2-5, with 16 bases aligning to TRBD2. Germline V gene lookup returns CDR1 SEHNR and CDR2 FQNEAQ (reference sequence). J lost 7 bases, V lost 5 bases, and 13 bases had no gene match. This CDR3 contains 18 residues. In nucleotides, the CDR3 is TGTGCCAGCAGCACTCCGGGACTAGCGGGGGGGTCCGACTGGACCCAGTACTTC. Protein sequence: CASSTPGLAGGSDWTQYF.

This chain links TRBV18 with TRBJ2-3; D unresolved. Trimming took off 2 bases at V and 2 bases at J, with 11 bases between the two ends. The CDR3 is 15 amino acids. The V gene's germline CDR1 is KGHSH and CDR2 LQKENI. The CDR3 DNA reads as TGTGCCAGCTCACCAAGACTCCTCTCCACAGATACGCAGTATTTT. The encoded protein is CASSPRLLSTDTQYF.

The rearrangement links TRBV5-6 to TRBJ1-5, with a tentative D call TRBD1 (5 bases). The V gene lost 0 bases and the J gene lost 9 bases, with 7 bases spanning the gap. This CDR3 has 12 amino acids. The V gene's germline CDR1 is SGHDT and CDR2 YYEEEE. The CDR3 DNA follows: TGTGCCAGCAGCTTGGATAGGGGGCCCCAGCATTTT. It translates to CASSLDRGPQHF.

V usage is TRBV7-2 and J usage is TRBJ2-2; possible D gene TRBD1, 5 bases. This CDR3 is 13 amino acids long. Looked up from germline, CDR1 is SGHTA and CDR2 is FQGNSA. Trimming cost V 6 bases and J 4 bases, with 9 bases left between them. The chain's CDR3 is CASSYRFTGELFF. In DNA form, the CDR3 reads TGTGCCAGCAGTTACAGGTTCACCGGGGAGCTGTTTTTT. Full variable domain (missing parts from reference TRBV7-2 and TRBJ2-2): GAGVSQSPSNKVTEKGKDVELRCDPISGHTALYWYRQSLGQGLEFLIYFQGNSAPDKSGLPSDRFSAERTGGSVSTLTIQRTQQEDSAVYLCASSYRFTGELFFGEGSRLTVL.

The chain links TRBV18 to TRBJ2-7; 8 bases are shared with TRBD1. The germline CDR1 and CDR2 sequences are KGHSH and LQKENI. CDR3 length: 15 amino acids. With 8 bases clipped from V and 2 bases from J, the junction kept 11 bases outside the gene matches. CDR3 DNA sequence: TGTGCCAGCCAATCTACCGGGACAGGCGCCTACGAGCAGTACTTC. Its protein product is CASQSTGTGAYEQYF.

This chain connects TRBV3-1 to TRBJ1-1; D unresolved. This CDR3 spans 15 amino acids. CDR1 and CDR2 (germline): LGHDT, YNNKEL (reference sequence). Trimming left V 3 bases short and J 2 bases short, with 13 bases between. As DNA, the CDR3 is TGTGCCAGCAGCCAGACCGGGCAGAGTAACACTGAAGCTTTCTTT. This encodes CASSQTGQSNTEAFF.

The rearrangement links TRBV27 to TRBJ2-1, with TRBD2 identical over 10 bases. Trimming removed 5 bases from V and 9 bases from J; junction bases left unmatched: 13. CDR3 length equals 16 residues. Per germline, CDR1 MNHEY and CDR2 SMNVEV (reference sequence). Here the CDR3 DNA reads TGTGCCAGCAGTCCATATAGCGGGGGGCGACAGGGTGAGCAGTTCTTC. Translated, it gives CASSPYSGGRQGEQFF.

V gene TRBV29-1 combines with J gene TRBJ1-1; possibly TRBD1 for D (5 bases). Germline CDR1 SQVTM, CDR2 ANQGSEA. V was trimmed by 7 bases and J by 4 bases, leaving 19 bases between them. This CDR3 has 14 amino acids. The CDR3, as DNA: TGCAGCGCGACAGAACCCCCCGTAGGCACTGAAGCTTTCTTT. Protein product: CSATEPPVGTEAFF.

V usage is TRBV5-1 and J usage is TRBJ2-7, with a weak D call TRBD2 (5 bases). The CDR3 is made up of 16 amino acids. Germline assignment: CDR1 SGHRS and CDR2 YFSETQ. Trimming shortened V by 1 base and J by 6 bases, and 20 bases separated the two germline ends. CDR3 bases: TGCGCCAGCAGCTTGTCCTACAGAGGGCTGAAAGGCGAGCAGTACTTC. Translated, it gives CASSLSYRGLKGEQYF.

This rearrangement joins TRBV6-5 to TRBJ1-1; 7 nucleotides line up with TRBD1. Germline V CDR1 and CDR2: MNHEY, SVGAGI. The CDR3 is made up of 12 amino acids. Trimming cost V 6 bases and J 8 bases; bases outside gene matches: 6. CDR3 residues: CASSSGQAEAFF. CDR3 nucleotides: TGTGCCAGCAGCTCCGGACAGGCCGAAGCTTTCTTT.

The J gene is TRBJ1-2, the V gene TRBV12-3 or TRBV12-4; D unresolved. The V gene lost 2 bases and the J gene lost 2 bases, with 9 bases spanning the gap. The CDR3 totals 14 residues. The CDR3 nucleotides are TGTGCCAGCAGTTTACGACTCACAAACTATGGCTACACCTTC. Translation gives CASSLRLTNYGYTF.

This clonotype was observed once. The chain is built from TRBV4-1 and TRBJ2-7; D perhaps matches TRBD2 (5 bases). CDR1 and CDR2 (germline): MGHRA, YSYEKL. The V end lost 3 bases, the J end lost 6 bases, and 18 bases lay between the germline ends. The CDR3 totals 15 residues. The DNA of the CDR3 is TGCGCCAGCAGCCACACTCCGGACGGAGGAGGCGAGCAGTACTTC. This sequence encodes CASSHTPDGGGEQYF.

The chain joins TRBV15 to TRBJ2-7; the D is unclear. Trimming took 3 bases from V and 2 from J, leaving 2 bases between them. This CDR3 region has 11 residues. Germline V CDR1 and CDR2: LNHNV, YYDKDF (reference sequence). CDR3 in DNA: TGTGCCACCAGCAGTACCTACGAGCAGTACTTC. Amino acids: CATSSTYEQYF.

The chain has TRBV6-2 or TRBV6-3 and TRBJ1-5; 8 bases fit TRBD1. J lost 9 bases, V lost 7 bases, and 14 bases had no gene match. Germline CDR1 is MNHEY and CDR2 is SVGEGT. This CDR3 is 15 amino acids long. The CDR3 region has the DNA TGTGCCAGCAACCAAGCGACAGGGGCCTTGGGGCCCCAGCATTTT. Translated: CASNQATGALGPQHF.

This clonotype showed up just once. The rearrangement uses TRBV7-8 and TRBJ1-1, with a tentative D call TRBD1 (5 bases). Germline CDR1 and CDR2: SGHVS and FQNEAQ. V shed 4 bases and J shed 2 bases, with 8 bases lying between them. This CDR3 has 13 residues. DNA for the CDR3: TGTGCCAGCAGCTGGGGGATAAACACTGAAGCTTTCTTT. Its translation: CASSWGINTEAFF. The full variable domain, rest sourced from reference TRBV7-8 and TRBJ1-1, is GAGVSQSPRYKVAKRGQDVALRCDPISGHVSLFWYQQALGQGPEFLTYFQNEAQLDKSGLPSDRFFAERPEGSVSTLKIQRTQQEDSAVYLCASSWGINTEAFFGQGTRLTVV.

The V and J genes are TRBV20-1 and TRBJ1-2; 7 positions match TRBD1. Per the germline V gene, CDR1 is DFQATT and CDR2 is SNEGSKA (reference sequence). This CDR3 is 15 amino acids long. The ends lost 4 bases at V and 4 bases at J; junction bases unmatched: 12. CDR3 nucleotide sequence: TGCAGTGCTAACAATGGGGGAGGGGGCGTCTATGGCTACACCTTC. This encodes CSANNGGGGVYGYTF.

This chain uses TRBV5-1 with TRBJ2-5; the match to TRBD1 covers 11 bases. This CDR3 has 14 residues. The germline gives CDR1 SGHRS, CDR2 YFSETQ. J gave up 5 bases and V 2 bases, and 2 bases lay outside the gene matches. CDR3 DNA sequence: TGCGCCAGCAGCTTAGGACAGGGGGCCGAGACCCAGTACTTC. Its protein is CASSLGQGAETQYF.

This clonotype was detected once. The rearrangement links TRBV4-1 to TRBJ2-3; 8 positions match TRBD1. The CDR3 is 17 amino acids. The V segment lost 0 bases and the J segment 6 bases; nucleotides outside the gene matches: 11. Germline-derived CDR1 and CDR2 are MGHRA and YSYEKL. For the CDR3, the DNA is TGCGCCAGCAGCCAAGAAATTCCGGCAGGGGGCCGGGATACGCAGTATTTT. It yields the protein CASSQEIPAGGRDTQYF.

The rearrangement joins TRBV19 to TRBJ2-7; 8 bases agree with TRBD1. V lost 5 bases to trimming and J lost 3 bases; unmatched junction nucleotides: 9. CDR3 length: 15 amino acids. Germline CDR1 and CDR2: LNHDA and SQIVND (reference sequence). The CDR3 region has the DNA TGTGCCAGTAGTGGGTTTGGGACAGGAGGCTACGAGCAGTACTTC. Encoded protein: CASSGFGTGGYEQYF. The whole variable domain, filled in from reference TRBV19 and TRBJ2-7, reads DGGITQSPKYLFRKEGQNVTLSCEQNLNHDAMYWYRQDPGQGLRLIYYSQIVNDFQKGDIAEGYSVSREKKESFPLTVTSAQKNPTAFYLCASSGFGTGGYEQYFGPGTRLTVT.

This clonotype was seen a single time. The gene calls are TRBV20-1 and TRBJ1-2, with 8 bases aligning to TRBD1. V was pared by 6 bases and J by 4 bases, with 10 bases of the junction left unmatched. This CDR3 spans 14 amino acids. The germline gives CDR1 DFQATT, CDR2 SNEGSKA (reference sequence). The CDR3 nucleotides read TGCAGTGCAGCCGACAGGGGCCTATTCTATGGCTACACCTTC. Amino acids: CSAADRGLFYGYTF.

The table lists this clonotype with a count of one. The CDR3: CASSDQGSEAFF. In nucleotides, the CDR3 is TGCGCCAGCAGTGATCAGGGATCTGAAGCTTTCTTT. This chain uses TRBV10-2 with TRBJ1-1; D is possibly TRBD1 (5 bases). This CDR3 is built from 12 residues. Germline V gives CDR1 WSHSY, CDR2 SAAADI. Trimming pared 3 bases from V and 6 bases from J, leaving 8 bases between.

The J gene is TRBJ2-2, the V gene TRBV9, with 7 positions matching TRBD2. Trimming took 0 bases from V and 6 from J; bases not matched to a gene: 8. This CDR3 contains 16 residues. Germline V gene lookup returns CDR1 SGDLS and CDR2 YYNGEE. DNA of the CDR3: TGTGCCAGCAGCGTAGCGGGGAGGGTCTTGGCCGGGGAGCTGTTTTTT. Translated: CASSVAGRVLAGELFF.